The 30 T cell receptor beta chains given below trace back to one sample, sequenced in a study of regulatory T cells (dated by TCRdb to 2017 to 2018). Library generation was performed with the immunoSEQ multiplex PCR assay. The multiplex PCR relied on 52 forward TRBV primers and 13 reverse TRBJ primers, and amplification bias was corrected through assay-based and computational methods. TCRdb retrieved this table from immuneACCESS and kept in-frame rearrangements only. Not all clones are present; in checked studies, unresolved V genes account for under half, and no reason is known for the remainder. Here the sample has around 10,000 clones; about 87% occur a single time. The top ten constitute roughly 10% of the sample. Sequencing used CD8+ T cells sorted from blood. The receptors shown here come from a person under 30 with CD3G deficiency.

This clone appeared a single time. A read error may account for a junction end that differs from germline. The rearrangement links TRBV7-9 to TRBJ1-2; 10 bases align to TRBD1. This CDR3 region has 12 residues. Germline CDR1 reads SEHNR; CDR2 reads FQNEAQ (reference sequence). CDR3 sequence: CASRADRGPYIF. For the CDR3, the DNA is TGTGCCAGCAGAGCCGACAGGGGGCCCTACATTTTC.

CDR3 protein: CASSLTSGKTDTQYF. For the CDR3, the DNA is TGTGCCAGCAGCTTGACTAGCGGGAAAACAGATACGCAGTATTTT. The chain is built from TRBV7-2 and TRBJ2-3; 11 positions match TRBD2. The CDR3 totals 15 residues. CDR1 is SGHTA, CDR2 FQGNSA, per germline. The V gene end was trimmed by 3 bases and the J gene end by 3 bases; junction bases not matched to a gene: 2.

This chain connects TRBV28 to TRBJ1-1; D perhaps matches TRBD1 (5 bases). CDR1 is MDHEN and CDR2 is SYDVKM in the germline V gene. This CDR3 is 12 amino acids long. Trimming took off 2 bases at V and 9 bases at J, with 10 bases between the two ends. CDR3 amino acids: CASSLGTAQAFF. The CDR3 DNA is TGTGCCAGCAGTTTAGGGACCGCCCAAGCTTTCTTT.

This chain links TRBV2 with TRBJ1-2; 7 nucleotides align to TRBD1. V gave up 0 bases and J gave up 2 bases; unmatched junction bases: 12. From germline, CDR1 is SNHLY and CDR2 FYNNEI. This CDR3 spans 18 amino acids. The CDR3 sequence: CASSEARQGCRGNYGYTF. The CDR3 bases are TGTGCCAGCAGTGAAGCCAGACAGGGTTGTAGGGGAAACTATGGCTACACCTTC. The variable domain in full, completed from reference TRBV2 and TRBJ1-2, reads EPEVTQTPSHQVTQMGQEVILRCVPISNHLYFYWYRQILGQKVEFLVSFYNNEISEKSEIFDDQFSVERPDGSNFTLKIRSTKLEDSAMYFCASSEARQGCRGNYGYTFGSGTRLTVV.

The chain recombines TRBV7-9 with TRBJ2-1; tentative D call: TRBD2 (5 bases). Deletions cut 2 bases from V and 7 bases from J, with 6 bases between. The germline V gene has CDR1 SEHNR and CDR2 FQNEAQ (reference sequence). The CDR3 extends over 12 amino acids. CDR3 amino acids: CASSLSGNEQFF. In DNA, the CDR3 is TGTGCCAGCAGCTTATCGGGAAATGAGCAGTTCTTC.

The chain is built from TRBV5-1 and TRBJ2-1; 8 bases align to TRBD2. The germline gives CDR1 SGHRS, CDR2 YFSETQ. V lost 2 bases, J lost 5 bases, and 0 bases stayed unmatched. CDR3 length: 13 amino acids. The CDR3 coding sequence is TGCGCCAGCAGCTTAGCGGGAGACAATGAGCAGTTCTTC. Amino acid sequence: CASSLAGDNEQFF.

V usage is TRBV11-1 and J usage is TRBJ2-7; D not certain. The CDR3 sequence is 14 residues long. V lost 5 bases and J lost 0, with 11 bases in between. Germline CDR1 is SGHAT and CDR2 is FQDESV (reference sequence). The CDR3 sequence: CASSATGPSYEQYF. DNA for the CDR3: TGTGCCAGCAGCGCAACCGGGCCCTCCTACGAGCAGTACTTC.

The rearrangement links TRBV19 to TRBJ1-4; 7 nucleotides align to TRBD1. The germline V gene has CDR1 LNHDA and CDR2 SQIVND (reference sequence). V shed 6 bases, J shed 5 bases, and the junction held 6 bases outside the gene matches. The CDR3 has 14 amino acids. CDR3 DNA: TGTGCCAGTAGAGCGGGACAGCCAAATGAAAAACTGTTTTTT. Its protein is CASRAGQPNEKLFF. The whole variable domain, remainder taken from reference TRBV19 and TRBJ1-4, is DGGITQSPKYLFRKEGQNVTLSCEQNLNHDAMYWYRQDPGQGLRLIYYSQIVNDFQKGDIAEGYSVSREKKESFPLTVTSAQKNPTAFYLCASRAGQPNEKLFFGSGTQLSVL.

The gene calls are TRBV19 and TRBJ2-3, with D unresolved. The germline V gene has CDR1 LNHDA and CDR2 SQIVND (reference sequence). This CDR3 has 13 amino acids. V lost 3 bases, J lost 0 bases, and 4 bases lay in between. CDR3 amino acids: CASSMTSTDTQYF. Here the CDR3 DNA reads TGTGCCAGTAGTATGACTAGCACAGATACGCAGTATTTT.

In this sample, this clone turned up once. The chain combines TRBV9 with TRBJ2-1; 8 bases agree with TRBD2. Germline CDR1 reads SGDLS; CDR2 reads YYNGEE. The CDR3 runs to 15 residues. V gave up 4 bases and J gave up 8 bases; unmatched junction bases: 11. Here the CDR3 DNA reads TGTGCCAGCAGCATCAGCGGGGGCATTTCCGATGAGCAGTTCTTC. It translates to CASSISGGISDEQFF. The full variable domain, its missing parts supplied by reference TRBV9 and TRBJ2-1, is DSGVTQTPKHLITATGQRVTLRCSPRSGDLSVYWYQQSLDQGLQFLIQYYNGEERAKGNILERFSAQQFPDLHSELNLSSLELGDSALYFCASSISGGISDEQFFGPGTRLTVL.

The gene calls are TRBV19 and TRBJ1-2, with TRBD1 as a possible D gene (5 bases). Germline assignment: CDR1 LNHDA and CDR2 SQIVND (reference sequence). CDR3 length: 14 residues. The germline V and J ends were trimmed by 6 bases and 0 bases, with 11 bases remaining between them. The CDR3 here is CASSPSRANYGYTF. The CDR3 bases are TGTGCCAGTAGCCCATCCAGGGCTAACTATGGCTACACCTTC.

The chain uses TRBV28 and TRBJ2-2; 9 positions match TRBD1. In germline, CDR1 is MDHEN, CDR2 SYDVKM. V shed 4 bases and J 8 bases; nucleotides not matched to a gene: 11. The CDR3 consists of 16 residues. The CDR3 region is CASSSNDIQGAGELFF. The CDR3 bases are TGTGCCAGCAGTTCCAACGATATACAGGGGGCAGGGGAGCTGTTTTTT.

The chain uses TRBV7-9 and TRBJ2-3; perhaps TRBD2 as D (6 bases). Trimming stripped 2 bases from V and 4 bases from J, with 16 bases between. Germline V gene data show CDR1 as SEHNR and CDR2 as FQNEAQ (reference sequence). CDR3 size: 16 residues. CDR3 amino acids: CASSLTGTFPSDTQYF. The CDR3 nucleotides read TGTGCCAGCAGCTTAACCGGGACTTTCCCTTCAGATACGCAGTATTTT.

The chain couples TRBV7-9 to TRBJ2-2; D gene unclear. Trimming stripped 2 bases from V and 3 bases from J, with 13 bases between. Germline values: CDR1 SEHNR, CDR2 FQNEAQ (reference sequence). The CDR3 has 16 amino acids. CDR3 sequence (DNA): TGTGCCAGCAGCTTATATCTCTCTACCGACACCGGGGAGCTGTTTTTT. The encoded protein is CASSLYLSTDTGELFF.

The gene calls are TRBV4-1 and TRBJ1-2; possible D gene TRBD1, 5 bases. Germline CDR1 and CDR2: MGHRA and YSYEKL. With 0 bases removed from V and 4 bases from J, the gap between germline ends came to 9 bases. The CDR3 sequence is 14 residues long. The CDR3 here is CASSQDRDGYGYTF. CDR3 DNA: TGCGCCAGCAGCCAAGATCGGGACGGCTATGGCTACACCTTC.

V gene TRBV10-3 combines with J gene TRBJ1-3; D gene ambiguous. The CDR3 has 13 amino acids. With 6 bases removed from V and 0 bases from J, the gap between germline ends came to 6 bases. Germline values: CDR1 ENHRY, CDR2 SYGVKD. The CDR3 DNA reads as TGTGCCATCAGGACAAACTCTGGAAACACCATATATTTT. Translation: CAIRTNSGNTIYF.

The rearrangement uses TRBV18 and TRBJ2-4; perhaps D is TRBD1 or TRBD2 (5 bases each). The CDR3 runs to 19 residues. Germline V CDR1 and CDR2: KGHSH, LQKENI. The V gene lost 2 bases and the J gene lost 0 bases, with 20 bases spanning the gap. CDR3 residues: CASSPYPPGTRLAKNIQYF. CDR3 nucleotides: TGTGCCAGCTCACCATATCCCCCCGGGACCCGCCTAGCCAAAAACATTCAGTACTTC.

The chain combines TRBV6-6 with TRBJ2-7; D may be TRBD2 (5 bases). Germline CDR1 is MNHNY and CDR2 is SVGAGI (reference sequence). The CDR3 consists of 12 residues. Trimming cost V 2 bases and J 5 bases, with 7 bases left between them. Here the CDR3 DNA reads TGTGCCAGCAGTTACCGGGGTAACGAGCAGTACTTC. Residues: CASSYRGNEQYF.

The rearrangement links TRBV5-1 to TRBJ2-7, with D uncertain. The CDR3 consists of 14 residues. Trimming pared 0 bases from V and 3 bases from J, leaving 10 bases between. CDR1 and CDR2 from the germline V gene are SGHRS and YFSETQ. The CDR3 bases are TGCGCCAGCAGCTTGGACCTAGGGCTCTACGAGCAGTACTTC. Amino acids: CASSLDLGLYEQYF.

V and J are TRBV10-3 and TRBJ2-5; D might be TRBD2 (6 bases). Germline V gene lookup returns CDR1 ENHRY and CDR2 SYGVKD. With 4 bases removed from V and 5 bases from J, the gap between germline ends came to 14 bases. The length of the CDR3 is 14 residues. The CDR3 protein is CAISVGGLGETQYF. In DNA, the CDR3 is TGTGCCATCAGTGTTGGAGGGTTGGGCGAGACCCAGTACTTC.

This chain links TRBV6-1 with TRBJ1-1; D is possibly TRBD1 (5 bases). This CDR3 contains 12 residues. From germline, CDR1 is MNHNS and CDR2 SASEGT. Trimming removed 7 bases from V and 4 bases from J, with 10 bases in between. Here the CDR3 DNA reads TGTGCCAGCATGTTGGGGGTCACTGAAGCTTTCTTT. Its protein product is CASMLGVTEAFF.

This chain links TRBV23-1 with TRBJ2-6; TRBD1 might be the D (5 bases). TRBV23-1 is noted as an ORF with a role that remains uncertain. The CDR3 runs 11 residues. V was clipped by 2 bases and J by 12 bases, with 5 bases between them. The DNA for the CDR3 is TGCGCCAGCAGTCAAGACAGCGTCCTGACTTTC. Translation gives CASSQDSVLTF.

This sequence joins TRBV5-1 and TRBJ1-1; D is unresolved. This CDR3 spans 13 amino acids. V lost 1 base to trimming and J lost 1 base, with 5 bases between them. Germline assignment: CDR1 SGHRS and CDR2 YFSETQ. The CDR3 is CASSLFENTEAFF. In nucleotides, the CDR3 is TGCGCCAGCAGCTTGTTTGAGAACACTGAAGCTTTCTTT.

This clone came up once. The rearrangement joins TRBV10-3 to TRBJ2-3; D is ambiguous. Germline assignment: CDR1 ENHRY and CDR2 SYGVKD. This CDR3 comprises 13 residues. V lost 4 bases and J lost 2, with 7 bases in between. CDR3 sequence: CAISGGHTDTQYF. The CDR3 DNA is TGTGCCATCAGTGGAGGTCACACAGATACGCAGTATTTT.

This chain connects TRBV11-2 to TRBJ2-1; tentative D call: TRBD2 (6 bases). This CDR3 comprises 13 residues. Between the trimmed V and J ends, which lost 3 bases and 6 bases, there was a span of 9 bases. CDR1 and CDR2 from the germline V gene are SGHAT and FQNNGV. The CDR3 nucleotides read TGTGCCAGCAGCTTGGGAGGTCTCAATGAGCAGTTCTTC. It codes for CASSLGGLNEQFF.

This chain connects TRBV9 to TRBJ2-2; D uncertain. CDR1 and CDR2 from the germline V gene are SGDLS and YYNGEE. The CDR3 loop spans 14 amino acids. With 4 bases removed from V and 3 bases from J, the gap between germline ends came to 10 bases. CDR3 sequence: CASSPMADTGELFF. The CDR3, as DNA: TGTGCCAGCAGCCCCATGGCGGACACCGGGGAGCTGTTTTTT.

This clone has just a few counts. The gene calls are TRBV6-1 and TRBJ2-7; D may be TRBD1 (6 bases). Germline V gene data show CDR1 as MNHNS and CDR2 as SASEGT. CDR3 length equals 14 residues. With 6 bases removed from V and 2 bases from J, the gap between germline ends came to 14 bases. DNA of the CDR3: TGTGCCAGCAGGGGGAACAGGGTTGCCTACGAGCAGTACTTC. It yields the protein CASRGNRVAYEQYF.

J is TRBJ2-1 and V is TRBV4-1, with D perhaps given as TRBD1 or TRBD2 (5 bases each). The CDR3 loop spans 18 amino acids. In germline, CDR1 is MGHRA, CDR2 YSYEKL. The V end lost 4 bases, the J end lost 2 bases, and 21 bases lay between the germline ends. DNA of the CDR3: TGCGCCAGCAGCCCTAACCTCGGTGGGGGTCCAGCCTACAATGAGCAGTTCTTC. Protein: CASSPNLGGGPAYNEQFF.

This chain connects TRBV4-1 to TRBJ1-1; D might be TRBD1 (5 bases). The CDR3 consists of 16 residues. V lost 6 bases and J lost 2, with 19 bases in between. Germline-derived CDR1 and CDR2 are MGHRA and YSYEKL. Here the CDR3 DNA reads TGCGCCAGCAGACCCGGACCGGACACTATAAACACTGAAGCTTTCTTT. Translated, it gives CASRPGPDTINTEAFF.

The chain joins TRBV5-1 to TRBJ2-1; D is unresolved. Trimming pared 1 base from V and 7 bases from J, leaving 6 bases between. CDR3 length: 12 residues. CDR1 and CDR2 (germline): SGHRS, YFSETQ. The CDR3 loop reads CASSLTRNEQFF. DNA of the CDR3: TGCGCCAGCAGCTTGACCCGAAATGAGCAGTTCTTC.